This T cell receptor beta chain was retrieved from a study of OX40 agonist ivuxolimab in advanced cancers. TCRdb's table, derived via immunoSEQ multiplex PCR, lists solely in-frame clones and lacks some. The table has about 94,000 clones, approximately 94% seen once. The CDR3 sequence is 14 residues long. Per the germline V gene, CDR1 is SEHNR and CDR2 is FQNEAQ (reference sequence). Trimming left V 2 bases short and J 0 bases short, with 8 bases between. The TCR comes from an adult with an advanced solid tumor such as melanoma, head and neck, liver or kidney cancer. The chain links TRBV7-9 to TRBJ2-7; no definite D call. Here the sequenced sample was CD4+ or CD8+ T cells sorted from blood, taken in a trial of the OX40 agonist ivuxolimab. The CDR3 DNA reads TGTGCCAGCAGCTTACTTCAAGACTCCTACGAGCAGTACTTC. This codes for CASSLLQDSYEQYF. The full variable domain, in which reference TRBV7-9 and TRBJ2-7 provide the parts outside the CDR3, is DTGVSQNPRHKITKRGQNVTFRCDPISEHNRLYWYRQTLGQGPEFLTYFQNEAQLEKSRLLSDRFSAERPKGSFSTLEIQRTEQGDSAMYLCASSLLQDSYEQYFGPGTRLTVT.